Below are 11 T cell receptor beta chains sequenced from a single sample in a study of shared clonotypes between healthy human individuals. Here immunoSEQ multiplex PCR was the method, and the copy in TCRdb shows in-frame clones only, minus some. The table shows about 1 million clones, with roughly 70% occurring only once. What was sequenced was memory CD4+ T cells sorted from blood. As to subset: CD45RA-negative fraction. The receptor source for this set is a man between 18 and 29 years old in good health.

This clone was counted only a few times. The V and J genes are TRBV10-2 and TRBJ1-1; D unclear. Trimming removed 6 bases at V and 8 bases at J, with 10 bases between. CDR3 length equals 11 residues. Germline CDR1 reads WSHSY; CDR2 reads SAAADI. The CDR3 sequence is CASRDPGEAFF. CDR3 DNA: TGCGCCAGCAGGGATCCCGGGGAAGCTTTCTTT.

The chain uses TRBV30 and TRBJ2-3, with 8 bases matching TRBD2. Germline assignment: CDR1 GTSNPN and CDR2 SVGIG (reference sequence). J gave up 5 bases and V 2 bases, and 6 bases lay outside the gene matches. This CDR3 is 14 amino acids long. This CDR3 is CAWSPGRGGDTQYF. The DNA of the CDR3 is TGTGCCTGGAGTCCCGGGAGGGGGGGAGATACGCAGTATTTT.

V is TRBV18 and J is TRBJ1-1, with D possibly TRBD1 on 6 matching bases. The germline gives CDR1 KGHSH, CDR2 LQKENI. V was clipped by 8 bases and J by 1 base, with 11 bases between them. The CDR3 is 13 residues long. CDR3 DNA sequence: TGTGCCAGCCTGGTGGACAGGAACACTGAAGCTTTCTTT. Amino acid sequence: CASLVDRNTEAFF.

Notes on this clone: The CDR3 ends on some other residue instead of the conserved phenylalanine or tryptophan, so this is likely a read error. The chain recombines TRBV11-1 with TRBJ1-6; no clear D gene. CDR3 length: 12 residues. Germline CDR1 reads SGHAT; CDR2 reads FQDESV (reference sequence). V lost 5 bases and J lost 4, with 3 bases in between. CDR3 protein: CASSQYNSPLHV. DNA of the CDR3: TGTGCCAGCAGCCAGTATAATTCACCCCTCCACGTT.

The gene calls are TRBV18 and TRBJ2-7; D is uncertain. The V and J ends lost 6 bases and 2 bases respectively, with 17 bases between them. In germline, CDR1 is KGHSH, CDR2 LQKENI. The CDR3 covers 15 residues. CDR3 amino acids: CASSEGLSTPYEQYF. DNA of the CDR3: TGTGCCAGCTCTGAAGGGCTCTCGACCCCCTACGAGCAGTACTTC.

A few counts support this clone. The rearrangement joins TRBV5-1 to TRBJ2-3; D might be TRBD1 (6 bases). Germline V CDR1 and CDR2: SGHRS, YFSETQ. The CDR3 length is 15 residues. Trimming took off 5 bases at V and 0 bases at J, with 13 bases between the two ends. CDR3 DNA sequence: TGCGCCAGCAGTAGAGGACAGACTAGCACAGATACGCAGTATTTT. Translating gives CASSRGQTSTDTQYF.

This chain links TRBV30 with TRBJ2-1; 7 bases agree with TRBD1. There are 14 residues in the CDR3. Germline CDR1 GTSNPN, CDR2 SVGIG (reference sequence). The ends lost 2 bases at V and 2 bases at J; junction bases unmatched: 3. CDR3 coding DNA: TGTGCCTGGAGTCGGGACAGTACCTACAATGAGCAGTTCTTC. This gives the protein CAWSRDSTYNEQFF.

CDR3 nucleotides: TGTGCCAGCAGCTGGACGGACGGGCAAGAGACCCAGTACTTC. Translating gives CASSWTDGQETQYF. The chain is built from TRBV7-2 and TRBJ2-5; D not resolved. The CDR3 is 14 amino acids. Trimming took off 4 bases at V and 2 bases at J, with 11 bases between the two ends. Germline CDR1 is SGHTA and CDR2 is FQGNSA.

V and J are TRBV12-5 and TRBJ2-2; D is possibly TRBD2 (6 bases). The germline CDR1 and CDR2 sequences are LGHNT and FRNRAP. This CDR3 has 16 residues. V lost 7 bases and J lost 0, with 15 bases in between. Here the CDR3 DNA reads TGTGCTAGTGCGGCGGGACTGCTCGCGAACACCGGGGAGCTGTTTTTT. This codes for CASAAGLLANTGELFF.

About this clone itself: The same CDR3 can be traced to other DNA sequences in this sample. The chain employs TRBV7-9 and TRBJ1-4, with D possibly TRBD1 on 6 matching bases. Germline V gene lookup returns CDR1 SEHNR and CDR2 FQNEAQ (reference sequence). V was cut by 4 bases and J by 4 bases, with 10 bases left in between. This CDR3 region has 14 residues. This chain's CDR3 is CASSYRQDNEKLFF. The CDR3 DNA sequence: TGTGCCAGCAGCTACCGACAGGATAATGAAAAACTGTTTTTT.

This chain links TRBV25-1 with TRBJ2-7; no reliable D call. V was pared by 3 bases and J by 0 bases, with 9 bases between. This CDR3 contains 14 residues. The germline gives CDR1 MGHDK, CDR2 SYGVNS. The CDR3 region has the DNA TGTGCCAGCAGTGATAACGGACCCTCCTACGAGCAGTACTTC. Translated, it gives CASSDNGPSYEQYF.